Following are 26 T cell receptor beta chains from one sample sequenced in a study of cytomegalovirus exposure and HLA in healthy donors. It was with 60 Vbeta and 13 Jbeta primers that the PCR ran. The table came from immunoSEQ multiplex PCR; TCRdb's copy has only in-frame clones and leaves some out. The repertoire consists of about 130,000 clones, with roughly 80% occurring once and the leading ten covering approximately 2%. The sample comprised PBMCs. The source is a woman between 35 and 50 years old in good health and CMV-seropositive.

The chain couples TRBV6-6 to TRBJ1-2, with a possible D match to TRBD1 (6 bases). The germline CDR1 and CDR2 sequences are MNHNY and SVGAGI (reference sequence). This CDR3 has 15 amino acids. The V gene lost 0 bases and the J gene lost 6 bases, with 14 bases spanning the gap. The CDR3 region has the DNA TGTGCCAGCAGTTACTCGTCCTCTTACAGGGATGGCTACACCTTC. It is translated as CASSYSSSYRDGYTF.

The V and J genes are TRBV29-1 and TRBJ1-2, with 8 bases that match TRBD1. With 5 bases clipped from V and 8 bases from J, the junction kept 4 bases outside the gene matches. Germline CDR1 SQVTM, CDR2 ANQGSEA. There are 11 residues in the CDR3. This chain's CDR3 is CSVWTGPGYTF. The DNA of the CDR3 is TGCAGCGTTTGGACAGGGCCCGGCTACACCTTC.

The J gene is TRBJ1-2, the V gene TRBV5-4, with D perhaps matching TRBD1 (6 bases). Trimming pared 5 bases from V and 4 bases from J, leaving 18 bases between. This CDR3 region has 15 residues. CDR1 and CDR2 from the germline V gene are SGHNT and YYREEE (reference sequence). The CDR3 DNA follows: TGTGCCAGCAGTGACAGGTTTTCGTCCTCCTATGGCTACACCTTC. It codes for CASSDRFSSSYGYTF.

This chain uses TRBV5-1 with TRBJ2-1, with 8 nucleotides matching TRBD1. Trimming removed 1 base from V and 5 bases from J; junction bases left unmatched: 5. CDR3 length equals 15 residues. Germline V lookup: CDR1 SGHRS, CDR2 YFSETQ. The CDR3: CASSLSGQGHNEQFF. The CDR3 region has the DNA TGCGCCAGCAGCTTGAGTGGACAGGGACACAATGAGCAGTTCTTC.

The chain links TRBV7-9 to TRBJ2-1; TRBD2 matches at 9 bases. CDR1 is SEHNR and CDR2 is FQNEAQ in the germline V gene (reference sequence). CDR3 length equals 15 residues. J lost 8 bases, V lost 1 base, and 6 bases had no gene match. CDR3 region: CASSLVAGVLDEQFF. The CDR3 coding sequence is TGTGCCAGCAGCTTAGTAGCGGGAGTTTTGGATGAGCAGTTCTTC.

The sample holds one count of this clone. The genes are TRBV5-1 and TRBJ1-4; 8 nucleotides line up with TRBD1. The CDR3 length is 19 residues. V trimming: 4 bases; J trimming: 0 bases; junction bases outside the gene matches: 14. Germline loops: CDR1 SGHRS, CDR2 YFSETQ. CDR3 sequence (DNA): TGCGCCAGCAGCCCCCGTCCCGGGACAGGTTCTGCAACTAATGAAAAACTGTTTTTT. It codes for CASSPRPGTGSATNEKLFF. Together with reference TRBV5-1 and TRBJ1-4, the CDR3 gives the full variable domain: KAGVTQTPRYLIKTRGQQVTLSCSPISGHRSVSWYQQTPGQGLQFLFEYFSETQRNKGNFPGRFSGRQFSNSRSEMNVSTLELGDSALYLCASSPRPGTGSATNEKLFFGSGTQLSVL.

V usage is TRBV4-2 and J usage is TRBJ1-5, with D perhaps matching TRBD1 (6 bases). Looked up from germline, CDR1 is LGHNA and CDR2 is YNFKEQ. The V and J ends lost 0 bases and 4 bases respectively, with 13 bases between them. The CDR3 runs to 16 residues. The CDR3 loop reads CASSQDGGGRNQPQHF. The CDR3 nucleotides read TGTGCCAGCAGCCAAGACGGCGGGGGCAGAAATCAGCCCCAGCATTTT.

The chain employs TRBV6-5 and TRBJ2-5; 7 bases fit TRBD1. This CDR3 region has 15 residues. CDR1 MNHEY and CDR2 SVGAGI come from the germline V gene. J lost 1 base, V lost 5 bases, and 7 bases had no gene match. CDR3: CASSGAQGIQETQYF. The CDR3 nucleotides are TGTGCCAGCAGTGGCGCACAGGGGATCCAAGAGACCCAGTACTTC.

The chain carries TRBV28 and TRBJ1-2; TRBD1 might be the D (6 bases). The CDR3 is 17 amino acids. Trimming removed 5 bases at V and 0 bases at J, with 19 bases between. Germline V gene lookup returns CDR1 MDHEN and CDR2 SYDVKM. The CDR3 DNA sequence: TGTGCCAGCAGTCGGGGGGCTGGGGGCTCCGCTAACTATGGCTACACCTTC. Its protein is CASSRGAGGSANYGYTF.

With respect to this clone: The sample has other DNA sequences that encode this CDR3 too. CDR3 residues: CASSIDPTGIQYF. CDR3 DNA: TGTGCCAGTAGTATAGATCCGACGGGTATTCAGTACTTC. The chain joins TRBV19 to TRBJ2-4; D unclear. Germline loops: CDR1 LNHDA, CDR2 SQIVND (reference sequence). The CDR3 extends over 13 amino acids. V shed 0 bases and J shed 10 bases, with 10 bases lying between them. The complete variable domain, with remaining parts taken from reference TRBV19 and TRBJ2-4, reads DGGITQSPKYLFRKEGQNVTLSCEQNLNHDAMYWYRQDPGQGLRLIYYSQIVNDFQKGDIAEGYSVSREKKESFPLTVTSAQKNPTAFYLCASSIDPTGIQYFGAGTRLSVL.

The DNA for the CDR3 is TGTGCCAGCAAGGATGGACTGCAGACTAGCACAGATACGCAGTATTTT. Translating gives CASKDGLQTSTDTQYF. The gene calls are TRBV7-9 and TRBJ2-3; maybe TRBD2 (5 bases). CDR1 is SEHNR, CDR2 FQNEAQ, per germline (reference sequence). The CDR3 consists of 16 residues. Trimming removed 7 bases at V and 0 bases at J, with 17 bases between. Filled out from reference TRBV7-9 and TRBJ2-3, the complete variable domain reads DTGVSQNPRHKITKRGQNVTFRCDPISEHNRLYWYRQTLGQGPEFLTYFQNEAQLEKSRLLSDRFSAERPKGSFSTLEIQRTEQGDSAMYLCASKDGLQTSTDTQYFGPGTRLTVL.

CDR3 bases: TGTGCCAGCAGTGTCAGCCCGGACACCTATGGCTACACCTTC. Protein product: CASSVSPDTYGYTF. The V call is TRBV6-1, the J call TRBJ1-2, with D perhaps matching TRBD1 (5 bases). Per the germline V gene, CDR1 is MNHNS and CDR2 is SASEGT. The CDR3 loop spans 14 amino acids. V was clipped by 4 bases and J by 4 bases, with 13 bases between them.

This clone was recorded a few times. The rearrangement uses TRBV9 and TRBJ1-1, with a tentative D call TRBD1 (5 bases). Germline V lookup: CDR1 SGDLS, CDR2 YYNGEE. The CDR3 consists of 14 residues. The V and J ends lost 4 bases and 3 bases respectively, with 13 bases between them. The CDR3 bases are TGTGCCAGCAGCCCCCCGGGGGGATACACTGAAGCTTTCTTT. As protein: CASSPPGGYTEAFF.

The CDR3 DNA follows: TGTGCCAGCTCACCCCGACATACGAACACCGGGGAGCTGTTTTTT. Protein: CASSPRHTNTGELFF. This chain links TRBV18 with TRBJ2-2; D remains ambiguous. The germline V and J ends were trimmed by 3 bases and 0 bases, with 8 bases remaining between them. CDR3 size: 15 residues. The germline V gene has CDR1 KGHSH and CDR2 LQKENI.

This clone has only a few counts. This rearrangement joins TRBV11-2 to TRBJ1-3; TRBD1 agrees at 11 bases. This CDR3 has 15 amino acids. The germline V gene encodes CDR1 SGHAT and CDR2 FQNNGV. The J segment lost 3 bases and the V segment lost 5 bases, leaving 3 bases of the junction unmatched. This chain's CDR3 is CASSMGQGVGNTIYF. DNA of the CDR3: TGTGCCAGCAGCATGGGACAGGGGGTTGGAAACACCATATATTTT.

The chain is built from TRBV6-5 and TRBJ1-1; D remains unclear. Germline-derived CDR1 and CDR2 are MNHEY and SVGAGI. This CDR3 is built from 13 residues. V was pared by 5 bases and J by 1 base, with 8 bases between. CDR3 loop: CASSLESNTEAFF. Here the CDR3 DNA reads TGTGCCAGCAGTCTCGAGTCGAACACTGAAGCTTTCTTT.

The gene calls are TRBV12-2 and TRBJ1-3; TRBD1, the table's D call, lacks a check against the DNA. TRBV12-2 counts as a pseudogene. The CDR3 runs 19 residues. The CDR3 is CASRPPPGQGCASGNTIYF. CDR3 coding DNA: TGTGCAAGTCGCCCCCCCCCGGGACAGGGGTGTGCGTCTGGAAACACCATATATTTT.

The rearrangement links TRBV18 to TRBJ2-7; D may be TRBD2 (6 bases). Germline V gives CDR1 KGHSH, CDR2 LQKENI. The CDR3 is made up of 15 amino acids. Trimming took 3 bases from V and 7 from J, leaving 19 bases between them. The CDR3 protein is CASSPTTRLEGEQYF. The DNA of the CDR3 is TGTGCCAGCTCACCCACGACACGGTTGGAGGGGGAGCAGTACTTC. The full variable domain, in which reference TRBV18 and TRBJ2-7 provide the parts outside the CDR3, is NAGVMQNPRHLVRRRGQEARLRCSPMKGHSHVYWYRQLPEEGLKFMVYLQKENIIDESGMPKERFSAEFPKEGPSILRIQQVVRGDSAAYFCASSPTTRLEGEQYFGPGTRLTVT.

This clone occurred many times. The rearrangement uses TRBV7-2 and TRBJ1-5; maybe TRBD1 (5 bases). V lost 6 bases and J lost 6, with 12 bases in between. The CDR3 totals 13 residues. Per the germline V gene, CDR1 is SGHTA and CDR2 is FQGNSA. The CDR3 DNA sequence: TGTGCCAGCAGTTATGGGGGGGGTCAGCCCCAGCATTTT. This sequence encodes CASSYGGGQPQHF. Full variable domain (rest looked up from reference TRBV7-2 and TRBJ1-5): GAGVSQSPSNKVTEKGKDVELRCDPISGHTALYWYRQSLGQGLEFLIYFQGNSAPDKSGLPSDRFSAERTGGSVSTLTIQRTQQEDSAVYLCASSYGGGQPQHFGDGTRLSIL.

The genes are TRBV19 and TRBJ1-5, with a possible D match to TRBD1 (5 bases). The V end lost 4 bases, the J end lost 1 base, and 11 bases lay between the germline ends. Per germline, CDR1 LNHDA and CDR2 SQIVND (reference sequence). This CDR3 comprises 15 residues. The CDR3 region has the DNA TGTGCCAGTAGTACCGGGGGGGGAAGCAATCAGCCCCAGCATTTT. Translating gives CASSTGGGSNQPQHF.

This chain joins TRBV18 and TRBJ1-2; TRBD1 might be the D (5 bases). Germline V gives CDR1 KGHSH, CDR2 LQKENI. The length of the CDR3 is 13 residues. Trimming stripped 3 bases from V and 3 bases from J, with 8 bases between. The CDR3 protein is CASSPGQDYGYTF. The CDR3 DNA reads TGTGCCAGCTCACCCGGACAAGACTATGGCTACACCTTC. The full variable domain, its missing parts supplied by reference TRBV18 and TRBJ1-2, is NAGVMQNPRHLVRRRGQEARLRCSPMKGHSHVYWYRQLPEEGLKFMVYLQKENIIDESGMPKERFSAEFPKEGPSILRIQQVVRGDSAAYFCASSPGQDYGYTFGSGTRLTVV.

The genes are TRBV5-1 and TRBJ2-5, with TRBD2 identical over 8 bases. Germline CDR1 SGHRS, CDR2 YFSETQ. CDR3 length: 15 residues. Losses at the gene ends were 1 base for V and 2 bases for J; bases not matched to a gene: 4. The CDR3 DNA reads as TGCGCCAGCAGCTTGACTAGCGGCGGACAAGAGACCCAGTACTTC. Its translation is CASSLTSGGQETQYF. Full variable domain (remainder filled in from reference TRBV5-1 and TRBJ2-5): KAGVTQTPRYLIKTRGQQVTLSCSPISGHRSVSWYQQTPGQGLQFLFEYFSETQRNKGNFPGRFSGRQFSNSRSEMNVSTLELGDSALYLCASSLTSGGQETQYFGPGTRLLVL.

V gene TRBV7-9 combines with J gene TRBJ2-3; D is unclear. The CDR3 covers 13 residues. V was trimmed by 4 bases and J by 0 bases, leaving 5 bases between them. Germline V gene lookup returns CDR1 SEHNR and CDR2 FQNEAQ (reference sequence). The CDR3 spells CASSSSSTDTQYF. Here the CDR3 DNA reads TGTGCCAGCAGCTCCTCTAGCACAGATACGCAGTATTTT.

The chain employs TRBV19 and TRBJ2-1, with D possibly matching TRBD1 (5 bases). This CDR3 contains 17 residues. CDR1 and CDR2 (germline): LNHDA, SQIVND (reference sequence). Deletions cut 1 base from V and 4 bases from J, with 17 bases between. The CDR3 spells CASSIAKGQTLYNEQFF. The CDR3 coding sequence is TGTGCCAGTAGTATAGCCAAAGGACAAACCCTATACAATGAGCAGTTCTTC.

The chain uses TRBV2 and TRBJ2-7, with D possibly matching TRBD1 (5 bases). The ends were cut back, 8 bases at V and 5 bases at J, with 10 bases in the middle. Germline-derived CDR1 and CDR2 are SNHLY and FYNNEI. The CDR3 loop spans 11 amino acids. The DNA of the CDR3 is TGTGCCAGCGGTAAGGGGAACGAGCAGTACTTC. Encoded protein: CASGKGNEQYF. Using reference TRBV2 and TRBJ2-7 for the parts outside the CDR3, the full variable domain is EPEVTQTPSHQVTQMGQEVILRCVPISNHLYFYWYRQILGQKVEFLVSFYNNEISEKSEIFDDQFSVERPDGSNFTLKIRSTKLEDSAMYFCASGKGNEQYFGPGTRLTVT.

The CDR3 protein is CASSLRGDYGYTF. The CDR3 DNA reads TGCGCCAGCAGCCTCAGGGGTGACTATGGCTACACCTTC. The rearrangement joins TRBV5-1 to TRBJ1-2; weak D call: TRBD1 (6 bases). CDR1 and CDR2 (germline): SGHRS, YFSETQ. The germline V and J ends were trimmed by 4 bases and 3 bases, with 10 bases remaining between them. This CDR3 is 13 amino acids long.